These 23 T cell receptor beta chains were sequenced from one sample in a study of shared clonotypes between healthy human individuals. The protocol was immunoSEQ multiplex PCR, while the TCRdb copy is restricted to in-frame clones and leaves out a portion. The table has over a million clones, approximately 68% seen once; the top ten hold around 1.4%. Source material: memory CD4+ T cells sorted from blood. Indicated subset: CD45RA-negative fraction. Every receptor here comes from a man between 18 and 35 years old in good health.

This clone turned up a few times. This rearrangement joins TRBV29-1 to TRBJ2-2, with D possibly matching TRBD2 (6 bases). The V end lost 3 bases, the J end lost 1 base, and 12 bases lay between the germline ends. There are 15 residues in the CDR3. Germline CDR1 SQVTM, CDR2 ANQGSEA. This CDR3 is CSVEENSGNTGELFF. The CDR3 DNA sequence: TGCAGCGTTGAGGAAAATAGCGGGAACACCGGGGAGCTGTTTTTT.

This clone was detected a few times. The chain has TRBV7-2 and TRBJ1-2, with no clear D. V was cut by 4 bases and J by 5 bases, with 11 bases left in between. The CDR3 runs 13 residues. Germline lookup yields CDR1 SGHTA and CDR2 FQGNSA. Here the CDR3 reads CASSSPNKYGYTF. The DNA of the CDR3 is TGTGCCAGCAGCTCCCCGAACAAGTATGGCTACACCTTC.

The rearrangement links TRBV7-2 to TRBJ1-2; D is ambiguous. The CDR3 is 15 residues long. V lost 0 bases and J 5 bases, leaving 13 bases between the germline ends. Germline CDR1 reads SGHTA; CDR2 reads FQGNSA. DNA for the CDR3: TGTGCCAGCAGCTTAGCTCCTCTTCTAGGGTATGGCTACACCTTC. This translates into CASSLAPLLGYGYTF.

The genes are TRBV30 and TRBJ2-5, with D possibly matching TRBD2 (5 bases). CDR3 length equals 15 residues. V was cut by 5 bases and J by 4 bases, with 20 bases left in between. Germline CDR1 GTSNPN, CDR2 SVGIG (reference sequence). CDR3 residues: CAWGGLGYRGETQYF. Here the CDR3 DNA reads TGTGCCTGGGGAGGCCTGGGCTACCGTGGAGAGACCCAGTACTTC.

The chain recombines TRBV2 with TRBJ2-1; possibly TRBD2 for D (6 bases). The V end lost 11 bases, the J end lost 3 bases, and 17 bases lay between the germline ends. CDR1 and CDR2 (germline): SNHLY, FYNNEI. This CDR3 is built from 14 residues. CDR3 DNA: TGTGCCGGGGGGTCAGGGTCGCACTACAATGAGCAGTTCTTC. Translating gives CAGGSGSHYNEQFF.

This chain connects TRBV5-1 to TRBJ1-2; D gene unclear. Trimming pared 2 bases from V and 3 bases from J, leaving 8 bases between. The CDR3 has 13 amino acids. CDR1 is SGHRS and CDR2 is YFSETQ in the germline V gene. CDR3 loop: CASSLGKDYGYTF. The CDR3 DNA reads TGCGCCAGCAGCTTAGGGAAGGACTATGGCTACACCTTC.

This clone was picked up a small number of times. This rearrangement joins TRBV6-1 to TRBJ2-7; no reliable D call. This CDR3 region has 11 residues. From germline, CDR1 is MNHNS and CDR2 SASEGT. V lost 8 bases to trimming and J lost 5 bases, with 10 bases between them. CDR3: CASGVVHEQYF. DNA of the CDR3: TGTGCCAGCGGCGTCGTCCACGAGCAGTACTTC.

Regarding this clone: Other DNA sequences within the sample encode an identical CDR3. This chain links TRBV11-2 with TRBJ1-2, with 8 bases matching TRBD1. The CDR3 is made up of 15 amino acids. The germline gives CDR1 SGHAT, CDR2 FQNNGV. V shed 1 base and J 1 base; nucleotides not matched to a gene: 2. The CDR3 here is CASSLGTGGNYGYTF. CDR3 DNA: TGTGCCAGCAGCTTAGGAACAGGGGGTAACTATGGCTACACCTTC.

The CDR3 DNA reads as TGTGCCAGCTCACCCCAGGGGCGGACCCAAGAGACCCAGTACTTC. This translates into CASSPQGRTQETQYF. V and J are TRBV18 and TRBJ2-5, with D perhaps TRBD1 (6 bases). The CDR3 has 15 amino acids. V was pared by 3 bases and J by 1 base, with 12 bases between. CDR1 KGHSH and CDR2 LQKENI come from the germline V gene.

V gene TRBV6-1 combines with J gene TRBJ2-7; TRBD1 matches at 9 bases. The V gene end was trimmed by 4 bases and the J gene end by 0 bases; junction bases not matched to a gene: 1. Germline CDR1 MNHNS, CDR2 SASEGT. The CDR3 runs 14 residues. In DNA, the CDR3 is TGTGCCAGCAGTGTGACAGGGGGCTCCTACGAGCAGTACTTC. The encoded protein is CASSVTGGSYEQYF.

This clone came up a few times. The CDR3 reads CASSFSGGPIDTQYF. DNA for the CDR3: TGTGCCAGCAGTTTTAGCGGGGGGCCCATTGATACGCAGTATTTT. V gene TRBV27 combines with J gene TRBJ2-3; 10 bases map to TRBD2. The junction had 6 bases not matched to a gene; V was cut back by 3 bases and J by 6 bases. CDR1 MNHEY and CDR2 SMNVEV come from the germline V gene (reference sequence). This CDR3 has 15 residues.

The chain uses TRBV7-9 and TRBJ2-7; no firm D call. This CDR3 has 13 residues. V was shortened by 8 bases and J by 1 base, with 12 bases between the two germline ends. In germline, CDR1 is SEHNR, CDR2 FQNEAQ (reference sequence). This chain's CDR3 is CASLPAGSYEQYF. CDR3 in DNA: TGTGCCAGCCTGCCCGCAGGATCCTACGAGCAGTACTTC.

The J gene is TRBJ2-1, the V gene TRBV20-1; D is ambiguous. The CDR3 runs to 11 residues. V lost 3 bases, J lost 7 bases, and 7 bases lay in between. Germline V gene data show CDR1 as DFQATT and CDR2 as SNEGSKA (reference sequence). The CDR3 is CSASQDNEQFF. The DNA for the CDR3 is TGCAGTGCTAGCCAGGATAATGAGCAGTTCTTC.

This clone was seen a few times. The chain combines TRBV6-1 with TRBJ1-5, with 7 positions matching TRBD1. The V gene's germline CDR1 is MNHNS and CDR2 SASEGT. Unmatched junction bases numbered 8, after V lost 7 bases and J lost 2 bases. The CDR3 covers 15 residues. The CDR3 nucleotides are TGTGCCAGCAAAGAGGGGGCCTTTGGCAATCAGCCCCAGCATTTT. It codes for CASKEGAFGNQPQHF.

Regarding this clone: The sample contains more than one DNA sequence encoding this CDR3. The V gene is TRBV19, the J gene TRBJ1-2; 7 nucleotides match TRBD1. Trimming took 4 bases from V and 2 from J; bases not matched to a gene: 4. Germline CDR1 reads LNHDA; CDR2 reads SQIVND (reference sequence). The CDR3 loop spans 14 amino acids. The CDR3 reads CASSTSGQNYGYTF. Here the CDR3 DNA reads TGTGCCAGTAGTACCTCGGGACAGAACTATGGCTACACCTTC.

The CDR3 is CASGRFDSTDTQYF. Written as DNA, the CDR3 is TGCGCCAGCGGTCGTTTTGACAGCACAGATACGCAGTATTTT. The chain employs TRBV5-1 and TRBJ2-3; no clear D gene. The CDR3 consists of 14 residues. Germline V gene sequence: CDR1 SGHRS, CDR2 YFSETQ. With 7 bases removed from V and 0 bases from J, the gap between germline ends came to 12 bases.

This sequence joins TRBV30 and TRBJ1-1; D is perhaps TRBD1 (6 bases). This CDR3 has 12 residues. The germline V gene has CDR1 GTSNPN and CDR2 SVGIG (reference sequence). With 6 bases removed from V and 11 bases from J, the gap between germline ends came to 19 bases. CDR3 sequence (DNA): TGTGCCTGCATCGAGAGGGGGAGGTCGGCTTTCTTT. This translates into CACIERGRSAFF. The variable domain in full, completed from reference TRBV30 and TRBJ1-1, reads SQTIHQWPATLVQPVGSPLSLECTVEGTSNPNLYWYRQAAGRGLQLLFYSVGIGQISSEVPQNLSASRPQDRQFILSSKKLLLSDSGFYLCACIERGRSAFFGQGTRLTVV.

The chain joins TRBV30 to TRBJ2-1; D is uncertain. The germline CDR1 and CDR2 sequences are GTSNPN and SVGIG (reference sequence). The V and J ends lost 5 bases and 5 bases respectively, with 10 bases between them. The CDR3 has 12 residues. CDR3 bases: TGTGCCTGGGGCCTTTCGAACAATGAGCAGTTCTTC. It encodes CAWGLSNNEQFF.

The chain employs TRBV5-1 and TRBJ1-5, with D possibly TRBD1 on 5 matching bases. Germline CDR1 reads SGHRS; CDR2 reads YFSETQ. This CDR3 comprises 15 residues. Trimming pared 0 bases from V and 4 bases from J, leaving 11 bases between. CDR3 coding DNA: TGCGCCAGCAGCTTGGAAGGGGTCAGAAATCAGCCCCAGCATTTT. Translation gives CASSLEGVRNQPQHF.

This clone was seen only once. The V and J genes are TRBV28 and TRBJ2-7; tentative D call: TRBD1 (6 bases). The CDR3 totals 13 residues. Germline V gene data show CDR1 as MDHEN and CDR2 as SYDVKM. V was cut by 5 bases and J by 2 bases, with 10 bases left in between. The CDR3: CASSPDSPYEQYF. DNA of the CDR3: TGTGCCAGCAGTCCGGACAGCCCCTACGAGCAGTACTTC.

This clone was observed at least ten times. The rearrangement joins TRBV28 to TRBJ2-5; 7 bases are shared with TRBD2. The CDR3 spans 14 residues. The ends lost 5 bases at V and 5 bases at J; junction bases unmatched: 8. The V gene's germline CDR1 is MDHEN and CDR2 SYDVKM. CDR3 bases: TGTGCCAGCAGTCGACCCCTGGGGGGGGAGACCCAGTACTTC. Encoded protein: CASSRPLGGETQYF. The full variable domain, in which reference TRBV28 and TRBJ2-5 provide the parts outside the CDR3, is DVKVTQSSRYLVKRTGEKVFLECVQDMDHENMFWYRQDPGLGLRLIYFSYDVKMKEKGDIPEGYSVSREKKERFSLILESASTNQTSMYLCASSRPLGGETQYFGPGTRLLVL.

This CDR3 reads CASSPSTGGLNEKLFF. CDR3 coding DNA: TGCGCCAGCAGCCCTTCAACAGGGGGCTTGAATGAAAAACTGTTTTTT. The chain carries TRBV4-1 and TRBJ1-4; TRBD1 matches at 9 bases. Germline CDR1 is MGHRA and CDR2 is YSYEKL. J gave up 5 bases and V 4 bases, and 8 bases lay outside the gene matches. The CDR3 is 16 amino acids.

This chain joins TRBV25-1 and TRBJ1-1; no reliable D call. The CDR3 has 13 residues. V was cut by 2 bases and J by 1 base, with 5 bases left in between. Germline V gene data show CDR1 as MGHDK and CDR2 as SYGVNS. CDR3: CASSEQANTEAFF. The CDR3 DNA reads TGTGCCAGCAGTGAACAAGCGAACACTGAAGCTTTCTTT. Based on the CDR3 plus reference TRBV25-1 and TRBJ1-1, the full variable domain is EADIYQTPRYLVIGTGKKITLECSQTMGHDKMYWYQQDPGMELHLIHYSYGVNSTEKGDLSSESTVSRIRTEHFPLTLESARPSHTSQYLCASSEQANTEAFFGQGTRLTVV.